These T cell receptor beta chains were read from a single sample in a study of T-cell memory formation after mild COVID-19. From the 5' RACE reads, TCRdb called clonotypes with MiXCR, one entry per CDR3 protein. The sample includes 450,000 or so distinct CDR3 sequences, 25% of them seen just once. Specimen: PBMCs or a T cell subset sorted from them (not recorded which). The receptors were sampled from an adult woman who had mild COVID-19 (a few samples of this study predate the infection). Cell type and time point are not known. Both conserved end residues are part of each CDR3. The D gene is left open where the match is weak. Rows may omit the clone size; those that give it use once, few, many or a size class.

clone size: .
J gene: TRBJ1-5
D gene: TRBD1
V gene: TRBV19
CDR3 protein: CASSRGQVLSNQPQHF
CDR3 DNA: TGTGCCAGTAGTAGAGGACAGGTGCTTAGCAATCAGCCCCAGCATTTT

clone size: .
J gene: TRBJ2-1
D gene: TRBD2
V gene: TRBV5-1
CDR3 protein: CASSLATSGGHSYNEQFF
CDR3 DNA: TGCGCCAGCAGCTTGGCCACTAGCGGGGGGCACTCCTACAATGAGCAGTTCTTC

clone size: few
J gene: TRBJ2-7
D gene: .
V gene: TRBV28
CDR3 protein: CASQGNYEQYF
CDR3 DNA: TGTGCCAGCCAGGGGAACTACGAGCAGTACTTC

clone size: .
J gene: TRBJ1-1
D gene: TRBD1
V gene: TRBV11-3
CDR3 protein: CASSTGTGRNTEAFF
CDR3 DNA: TGTGCCAGCAGCACGGGGACAGGCCGCAACACTGAAGCTTTCTTT

clone size: .
J gene: TRBJ2-5
D gene: .
V gene: TRBV7-6
CDR3 protein: CASSLGTARETQYF
CDR3 DNA: TGTGCCAGCAGCTTAGGGACTGCCAGAGAGACCCAGTACTTC

clone size: .
J gene: TRBJ2-5
D gene: TRBD2
V gene: TRBV5-1
CDR3 protein: CASSPPSGTIQETQYF
CDR3 DNA: TGCGCCAGCAGCCCCCCTAGCGGGACCATTCAAGAGACCCAGTACTTC

clone size: many
J gene: TRBJ2-1
D gene: .
V gene: TRBV7-2
CDR3 protein: CASSPGTSGNEQFF
CDR3 DNA: TGTGCCAGCAGCCCGGGGACGTCGGGTAATGAGCAGTTCTTC

clone size: few
J gene: TRBJ1-1
D gene: .
V gene: TRBV4-1
CDR3 protein: CASSHARDRHTEAFF
CDR3 DNA: TGCGCCAGCAGCCATGCTCGGGACCGCCACACTGAAGCTTTCTTT

clone size: .
J gene: TRBJ1-5
D gene: TRBD1
V gene: TRBV2
CDR3 protein: CASSEITGTVYQPQHF
CDR3 DNA: TGTGCCAGCAGCGAAATCACCGGGACAGTCTATCAGCCCCAGCATTTT

clone size: .
J gene: TRBJ1-5
D gene: .
V gene: TRBV20-1
CDR3 protein: CSASPIQAMRNQPQHF
CDR3 DNA: TGCAGTGCTAGCCCTATCCAGGCGATGCGCAATCAGCCCCAGCATTTT

clone size: few
J gene: TRBJ1-5
D gene: TRBD1
V gene: TRBV7-9
CDR3 protein: CASRGQGNQPQHF
CDR3 DNA: TGTGCCAGCAGGGGACAGGGCAATCAGCCCCAGCATTTT

clone size: few
J gene: TRBJ2-7
D gene: TRBD2
V gene: TRBV4-3
CDR3 protein: CASSQEDRLAGGSYEQYF
CDR3 DNA: TGCGCCAGCAGCCAAGAAGACAGGCTAGCGGGAGGATCCTACGAGCAGTACTTC

clone size: .
J gene: TRBJ2-5
D gene: TRBD2
V gene: TRBV5-1
CDR3 protein: CASSTDGTRGETQYF
CDR3 DNA: TGCGCCAGCAGCACGGATGGGACTAGGGGAGAGACCCAGTACTTC

clone size: .
J gene: TRBJ2-3
D gene: .
V gene: TRBV5-1
CDR3 protein: CASSSPESDTQYF
CDR3 DNA: TGCGCCAGCAGCTCCCCCGAGTCAGATACGCAGTATTTT

clone size: once
J gene: TRBJ2-5
D gene: .
V gene: TRBV4-1
CDR3 protein: CASSQTGLNQETQYF
CDR3 DNA: TGCGCCAGCAGCCAAACCGGACTAAATCAAGAGACCCAGTACTTC

clone size: .
J gene: TRBJ2-5
D gene: .
V gene: TRBV6-1
CDR3 protein: CASRPQGQETQYF
CDR3 DNA: TGTGCCAGCAGACCCCAGGGCCAAGAGACCCAGTACTTC

clone size: once
J gene: TRBJ1-1
D gene: .
V gene: TRBV7-8
CDR3 protein: CASSPDWGREAFF
CDR3 DNA: TGTGCCAGCAGCCCCGATTGGGGGCGGGAAGCTTTCTTT

clone size: few
J gene: TRBJ2-7
D gene: TRBD1
V gene: TRBV20-1
CDR3 protein: CSVPGQGPYEQYF
CDR3 DNA: TGCAGTGTTCCGGGACAGGGCCCCTACGAGCAGTACTTC

clone size: .
J gene: TRBJ1-2
D gene: .
V gene: TRBV15
CDR3 protein: CATSRDAAGYYGYTF
CDR3 DNA: TGTGCCACCAGCAGAGACGCGGCAGGGTACTATGGCTACACCTTC

clone size: .
J gene: TRBJ2-3
D gene: TRBD2
V gene: TRBV12-3/TRBV12-4
CDR3 protein: CASSHGASGRATDTQYF
CDR3 DNA: TGTGCCAGCTCTCACGGGGCTAGCGGGAGGGCCACAGATACGCAGTATTTT

clone size: few
J gene: TRBJ2-1
D gene: TRBD1
V gene: TRBV11-2
CDR3 protein: CASSTGAEQFF
CDR3 DNA: TGTGCCAGCAGCACAGGGGCTGAGCAGTTCTTC

clone size: .
J gene: TRBJ2-1
D gene: .
V gene: TRBV29-1
CDR3 protein: CSVARTYNEQFF
CDR3 DNA: TGCAGCGTAGCGAGAACCTACAATGAGCAGTTCTTC

clone size: .
J gene: TRBJ2-5
D gene: .
V gene: TRBV27
CDR3 protein: CASSLSGGAGFETQYF
CDR3 DNA: TGTGCCAGCAGTTTATCAGGGGGGGCCGGGTTTGAGACCCAGTACTTC

clone size: .
J gene: TRBJ2-7
D gene: .
V gene: TRBV4-1
CDR3 protein: CASSQPGPTFVEQYF
CDR3 DNA: TGCGCCAGCAGCCAGCCGGGACCGACGTTCGTCGAGCAGTACTTC

clone size: .
J gene: TRBJ1-2
D gene: .
V gene: TRBV7-9
CDR3 protein: CASSPGTSYGYTF
CDR3 DNA: TGTGCCAGCAGCCCGGGGACTTCCTATGGCTACACCTTC

clone size: .
J gene: TRBJ2-1
D gene: .
V gene: TRBV20-1
CDR3 protein: CSARAWRAPNNEQFF
CDR3 DNA: TGCAGTGCTAGAGCTTGGAGGGCCCCAAACAATGAGCAGTTCTTC

clone size: few
J gene: TRBJ2-3
D gene: .
V gene: TRBV29-1
CDR3 protein: CSVGGQRTDTQYF
CDR3 DNA: TGCAGCGTTGGGGGACAACGCACAGATACGCAGTATTTT

clone size: .
J gene: TRBJ2-2
D gene: TRBD1
V gene: TRBV5-1
CDR3 protein: CASSWGTGDTGELFF
CDR3 DNA: TGCGCCAGCAGCTGGGGGACAGGTGATACCGGGGAGCTGTTTTTT

clone size: few
J gene: TRBJ2-7
D gene: .
V gene: TRBV20-1
CDR3 protein: CSAQSRPGPYEQYF
CDR3 DNA: TGCAGTGCCCAGTCCCGGCCGGGACCCTACGAGCAGTACTTC

clone size: once
J gene: TRBJ2-7
D gene: .
V gene: TRBV29-1
CDR3 protein: CSVEYSRASEQYF
CDR3 DNA: TGCAGCGTTGAGTACAGTCGGGCCAGCGAGCAGTACTTC

clone size: .
J gene: TRBJ2-1
D gene: TRBD1
V gene: TRBV29-1
CDR3 protein: CSANRGGYNEQFF
CDR3 DNA: TGCAGCGCTAACAGGGGCGGCTACAATGAGCAGTTCTTC

clone size: few
J gene: TRBJ1-1
D gene: .
V gene: TRBV12-3/TRBV12-4
CDR3 protein: CASSLWGRGNTEAFF
CDR3 DNA: TGTGCCAGCAGTTTATGGGGGCGGGGGAACACTGAAGCTTTCTTT

clone size: .
J gene: TRBJ1-1
D gene: .
V gene: TRBV12-3/TRBV12-4
CDR3 protein: CASSSGGRFVTEAFF
CDR3 DNA: TGTGCCAGCAGTTCAGGCGGGAGGTTCGTCACTGAAGCTTTCTTT

clone size: few
J gene: TRBJ2-7
D gene: TRBD1
V gene: TRBV7-2
CDR3 protein: CASSSGTVSYEQYF
CDR3 DNA: TGTGCCAGCAGCTCCGGGACAGTGTCCTACGAGCAGTACTTC

clone size: .
J gene: TRBJ1-2
D gene: .
V gene: TRBV12-3/TRBV12-4
CDR3 protein: CASSLDRIGYYGYTF
CDR3 DNA: TGTGCCAGCAGCCTAGACAGGATCGGCTACTATGGCTACACCTTC

clone size: few
J gene: TRBJ2-2
D gene: .
V gene: TRBV5-1
CDR3 protein: CASSWGSGLRELFF
CDR3 DNA: TGCGCCAGCAGCTGGGGGTCCGGTTTGCGGGAGCTGTTTTTT

clone size: .
J gene: TRBJ1-1
D gene: TRBD1
V gene: TRBV28
CDR3 protein: CASSLLQGGNTEAFF
CDR3 DNA: TGTGCCAGCAGTTTATTACAGGGGGGGAACACTGAAGCTTTCTTT

clone size: .
J gene: TRBJ2-1
D gene: TRBD2
V gene: TRBV4-2
CDR3 protein: CASSQWQRGYNEQFF
CDR3 DNA: TGTGCCAGCAGCCAATGGCAGCGGGGATACAATGAGCAGTTCTTC

clone size: many
J gene: TRBJ2-7
D gene: .
V gene: TRBV20-1
CDR3 protein: CSASLPGSLNEQYF
CDR3 DNA: TGCAGTGCTTCCCTCCCGGGATCCTTAAACGAGCAGTACTTC

clone size: .
J gene: TRBJ1-1
D gene: .
V gene: TRBV25-1
CDR3 protein: CASSESPPAEAFF
CDR3 DNA: TGTGCCAGCAGTGAGAGCCCCCCGGCTGAAGCTTTCTTT

clone size: .
J gene: TRBJ2-5
D gene: .
V gene: TRBV9
CDR3 protein: CASSVKLGETQYF
CDR3 DNA: TGTGCCAGCAGCGTAAAGCTAGGGGAGACCCAGTACTTC